This record looks at one T cell receptor beta chain sequence and its context. Germline CDR1 SGHTA, CDR2 FQGNSA. The CDR3 loop spans 14 amino acids. Trimming pared 6 bases from V and 5 bases from J, leaving 14 bases between. The data derive from a study of regulatory T cells in long-lasting Graves disease. The time point was: newly diagnosed GD, antithyroid drugs for less than 3 months. PBMC-extracted RNA yielded the TCR library. Arm-PCR of CDR3 regions and iRepertoire HTBI primers were the basis on which TCR beta libraries were built. One entry per CDR3 protein results from TCRdb running MiXCR on the multiplex PCR reads. Among about 540,000 distinct CDR3 sequences listed, roughly 13% were seen once. The sample was also reused in another study, on T cells in Graves' hyperthyroidism and ophthalmopathy.

Sequenced here: peripheral blood mononuclear cells (PBMCs), sampled at new diagnosis, from a patient treated with antithyroid drugs. The receptor was derived from a man between 25 and 39 years old with Graves disease. The genes are TRBV7-2 and TRBJ1-3; tentatively, D is TRBD1 (6 bases). CDR3 sequence (DNA): TGTGCCAGCAGTCCAGGGGTTGGTCGAAACACCATATATTTT. Protein: CASSPGVGRNTIYF.